One sample yielded the 28 T cell receptor beta chains listed below, sequenced in a study of CD8+ T cells in alopecia areata. cDNA reverse transcribed from extracted RNA served as the sequencing template. Assay used: immunoSEQ multiplex PCR; TCRdb lists only in-frame clones, some missing. Of some 200,000 clones detected, roughly three fifths appear once; the ten largest clones hold about 3%. As to treatment: oral pan-JAK inhibitor, 5-10 mg twice daily. The material was CD4+ T cells sorted from blood, obtained at week 4, from a patient treated with tofacitinib. The receptor set was obtained from a human donor with alopecia areata.

The chain employs TRBV25-1 and TRBJ2-7, with D possibly being TRBD1 or TRBD2 (5 bases each). The CDR3 runs 14 residues. The germline V gene has CDR1 MGHDK and CDR2 SYGVNS. Trimming stripped 5 bases from V and 2 bases from J, with 13 bases between. CDR3 sequence reads: CASSPSRGTYEQYF. In DNA, the CDR3 is TGTGCCAGCAGTCCCTCGAGGGGTACCTACGAGCAGTACTTC.

The chain recombines TRBV27 with TRBJ2-7, with 9 bases matching TRBD1. V lost 8 bases and J lost 2; bases outside the gene matches: 7. This CDR3 has 14 residues. Looked up from germline, CDR1 is MNHEY and CDR2 is SMNVEV (reference sequence). CDR3: CASGRGTGTYEQYF. For the CDR3, the DNA is TGTGCCAGCGGGAGAGGGACAGGGACCTACGAGCAGTACTTC.

J is TRBJ2-5 and V is TRBV28; 15 bases match TRBD2. The CDR3 is 15 amino acids. CDR1 is MDHEN and CDR2 is SYDVKM in the germline V gene. The V and J ends lost 5 bases and 7 bases, in that order; junction bases with no gene match: 5. The CDR3 here is CASSRTSGGAWTQYF. The CDR3 coding sequence is TGTGCCAGCAGTCGGACTAGCGGGGGGGCCTGGACCCAGTACTTC.

The rearrangement joins TRBV4-2 to TRBJ2-3; 8 positions match TRBD1. Germline CDR1 is LGHNA and CDR2 is YNFKEQ. This CDR3 contains 15 residues. With V trimmed by 1 base and J by 3 bases, 3 bases remained unmatched. The CDR3 region has the DNA TGTGCCAGCAGCCAAGCGGACAGGGTAACAGATACGCAGTATTTT. This encodes CASSQADRVTDTQYF.

V and J are TRBV23-1 and TRBJ1-2, with TRBD1 as a possible D gene (5 bases). TRBV23-1 is an open reading frame, and its role is uncertain. This CDR3 has 14 amino acids. V gave up 3 bases and J gave up 4 bases, with 12 bases separating them. CDR3 DNA sequence: TGCGCCAGCAGTCAGCCCCGGGGCGGCTATGGCTACACCTTC. As protein: CASSQPRGGYGYTF.

The V gene is TRBV23-1, the J gene TRBJ1-6, with 7 bases that match TRBD1. TRBV23-1 is noted as an ORF with a role that remains uncertain. CDR3 length equals 17 residues. Trimming removed 3 bases from V and 6 bases from J; junction bases left unmatched: 11. CDR3: CASSHRPGQSFNSPLHF. CDR3 coding DNA: TGCGCCAGCAGTCATCGACCGGGACAGTCTTTTAATTCACCCCTCCACTTT.

The chain joins TRBV5-6 to TRBJ2-2; tentative D call: TRBD1 (5 bases). The CDR3 totals 15 residues. Germline CDR1 is SGHDT and CDR2 is YYEEEE. Trimming removed 0 bases at V and 3 bases at J, with 9 bases between. The CDR3 region is CASSLASGYTGELFF. DNA of the CDR3: TGTGCCAGCAGCTTGGCCTCAGGGTACACCGGGGAGCTGTTTTTT.

This chain joins TRBV5-1 and TRBJ2-7, with TRBD1 identical over 7 bases. V lost 5 bases, J lost 8 bases, and 7 bases stayed unmatched. The CDR3 runs 12 residues. Germline values: CDR1 SGHRS, CDR2 YFSETQ. DNA for the CDR3: TGCGCCAGCAGTTCCGAGGACAGGAAGCAGTACTTC. Translating gives CASSSEDRKQYF.

This clone was seen just once. J is TRBJ2-4 and V is TRBV2; possible D gene TRBD1, 6 bases. The CDR3 has 16 amino acids. V lost 4 bases and J lost 7, with 20 bases in between. Germline CDR1 is SNHLY and CDR2 is FYNNEI. DNA of the CDR3: TGTGCCAGCAGTGCGGGGCAGGGGAAAGTTTGGAACATTCAGTACTTC. Translating gives CASSAGQGKVWNIQYF.

V and J are TRBV30 and TRBJ2-6; the D is unclear. V lost 4 bases and J 0 bases, leaving 13 bases between the germline ends. Germline CDR1 and CDR2: GTSNPN and SVGIG (reference sequence). This CDR3 has 16 amino acids. CDR3 sequence: CAWTLPAASGANVLTF. The CDR3 bases are TGTGCCTGGACTCTCCCGGCGGCCTCTGGGGCCAACGTCCTGACTTTC.

The CDR3 DNA reads TGTGCCAGCAGCGCCTCCTATCCTAGTACGGAGACCCAGTACTTC. Amino acid sequence: CASSASYPSTETQYF. The chain has TRBV9 and TRBJ2-5; unclear D gene. V shed 3 bases and J shed 5 bases, with 17 bases lying between them. Germline V CDR1 and CDR2: SGDLS, YYNGEE. The CDR3 is made up of 15 amino acids.

The V call is TRBV10-3, the J call TRBJ1-1; unclear D gene. Trimming pared 10 bases from V and 0 bases from J, leaving 12 bases between. Germline CDR1 is ENHRY and CDR2 is SYGVKD. The CDR3 has 13 amino acids. The CDR3 sequence is CASGEGMNTEAFF. The CDR3 DNA reads TGTGCCAGCGGGGAGGGCATGAACACTGAAGCTTTCTTT.

The V and J genes are TRBV20-1 and TRBJ2-3; a weak D match, TRBD2 (5 bases). The CDR3 covers 10 residues. V shed 8 bases and J shed 5 bases, with 8 bases lying between them. Germline CDR1 reads DFQATT; CDR2 reads SNEGSKA (reference sequence). DNA for the CDR3: TGCAGTCCCCGGGAAGATACGCAGTATTTT. Translating gives CSPREDTQYF.

The V and J genes are TRBV5-4 and TRBJ2-6; the D is unclear. The CDR3 sequence is 15 residues long. The germline V and J ends were trimmed by 7 bases and 1 base, with 12 bases remaining between them. Germline V gene lookup returns CDR1 SGHNT and CDR2 YYREEE (reference sequence). CDR3 sequence reads: CASHLGWSGANVLTF. CDR3 nucleotide sequence: TGTGCCAGCCACTTGGGGTGGTCTGGGGCCAACGTCCTGACTTTC.

This sequence joins TRBV2 and TRBJ1-5, with D hard to call. Germline V CDR1 and CDR2: SNHLY, FYNNEI. CDR3 size: 16 residues. The V gene lost 6 bases and the J gene lost 2 bases, with 17 bases spanning the gap. The DNA of the CDR3 is TGTGCCAGCAGAGCGCGCAGTGGGGTTGGCAATCAGCCCCAGCATTTT. It is translated as CASRARSGVGNQPQHF. Filled out from reference TRBV2 and TRBJ1-5, the complete variable domain reads EPEVTQTPSHQVTQMGQEVILRCVPISNHLYFYWYRQILGQKVEFLVSFYNNEISEKSEIFDDQFSVERPDGSNFTLKIRSTKLEDSAMYFCASRARSGVGNQPQHFGDGTRLSIL.

This clone came up a few times. V usage is TRBV30 and J usage is TRBJ2-6; D is unclear. Germline V CDR1 and CDR2: GTSNPN, SVGIG (reference sequence). Trimming took 5 bases from V and 4 from J, leaving 3 bases between them. The CDR3 sequence is 11 residues long. The CDR3 sequence: CAWAGANVLTF. DNA for the CDR3: TGTGCCTGGGCCGGGGCCAACGTCCTGACTTTC.

The chain couples TRBV9 to TRBJ1-4; 9 bases map to TRBD1. V dropped 2 bases and J dropped 5; count of bases not matched to a gene: 4. Per germline, CDR1 SGDLS and CDR2 YYNGEE. The CDR3 is 15 amino acids. The DNA of the CDR3 is TGTGCCAGCAGCGTTCAGACAGGGGGGAATGAAAAACTGTTTTTT. Translating it yields CASSVQTGGNEKLFF.

The chain combines TRBV7-8 with TRBJ2-7; no clear D. The CDR3 length is 12 residues. The germline V gene encodes CDR1 SGHVS and CDR2 FQNEAQ. The V end lost 4 bases, the J end lost 7 bases, and 11 bases lay between the germline ends. CDR3 in DNA: TGTGCCAGCAGCTCCCGACGGCTAGAGCAGTACTTC. Encoded protein: CASSSRRLEQYF.

The J gene is TRBJ2-7, the V gene TRBV27, with TRBD1 as a possible D gene (5 bases). The CDR3 has 17 residues. Germline V CDR1 and CDR2: MNHEY, SMNVEV (reference sequence). The V end lost 8 bases, the J end lost 3 bases, and 26 bases lay between the germline ends. For the CDR3, the DNA is TGTGCCAGCGCTCGCAGACAGTCGACCTACGATCGCTACGAGCAGTACTTC. It translates to CASARRQSTYDRYEQYF.

The V and J genes are TRBV6-6 and TRBJ1-5; D might be TRBD1 (5 bases). Trimming took 6 bases from V and 4 from J, leaving 7 bases between them. CDR3 length: 12 amino acids. Germline V gene sequence: CDR1 MNHNY, CDR2 SVGAGI (reference sequence). The CDR3: CASSQGNQPQHF. The CDR3 bases are TGTGCCAGCAGCCAGGGTAATCAGCCCCAGCATTTT.

The chain uses TRBV5-1 and TRBJ2-2, with 7 bases lining up with TRBD1. Losses at the gene ends were 0 bases for V and 6 bases for J; bases not matched to a gene: 5. Per the germline V gene, CDR1 is SGHRS and CDR2 is YFSETQ. The CDR3 covers 15 residues. This CDR3 is CASSLETGSAGELFF. CDR3 in DNA: TGCGCCAGCAGCTTGGAGACAGGGAGTGCCGGGGAGCTGTTTTTT.

The chain couples TRBV7-6 to TRBJ2-1; possible D gene TRBD2, 6 bases. Germline V gives CDR1 SGHVS, CDR2 FNYEAQ. The V and J ends lost 0 bases and 0 bases respectively, with 9 bases between them. The CDR3 is 16 amino acids. The CDR3 bases are TGTGCCAGCAGCTTAGCGGGACTCCACTCCTACAATGAGCAGTTCTTC. The encoded protein is CASSLAGLHSYNEQFF.

J is TRBJ2-7 and V is TRBV27, with D perhaps matching TRBD2 (7 bases). CDR3 length: 15 amino acids. Looked up from germline, CDR1 is MNHEY and CDR2 is SMNVEV (reference sequence). V was cut by 3 bases and J by 2 bases, with 14 bases left in between. CDR3 region: CASSFGGAETYEQYF. The CDR3 nucleotides read TGTGCCAGCAGTTTTGGGGGGGCCGAAACCTACGAGCAGTACTTC.

The chain has TRBV11-2 and TRBJ1-2, with D possibly matching TRBD1 (5 bases). In germline, CDR1 is SGHAT, CDR2 FQNNGV. The V end lost 1 base, the J end lost 2 bases, and 5 bases lay between the germline ends. The CDR3 contains 13 residues. The CDR3 DNA follows: TGTGCCAGCAGCTTAGGGGGGAACTATGGCTACACCTTC. Protein product: CASSLGGNYGYTF. Based on the CDR3 plus reference TRBV11-2 and TRBJ1-2, the full variable domain is EAGVAQSPRYKIIEKRQSVAFWCNPISGHATLYWYQQILGQGPKLLIQFQNNGVVDDSQLPKDRFSAERLKGVDSTLKIQPAKLEDSAVYLCASSLGGNYGYTFGSGTRLTVV.

J is TRBJ1-5 and V is TRBV7-8, with D maybe TRBD1 (6 bases). The CDR3 loop spans 16 amino acids. The germline V gene encodes CDR1 SGHVS and CDR2 FQNEAQ. V was cut by 5 bases and J by 2 bases, with 16 bases left in between. CDR3 region: CASSPAGGGGNQPQHF. As DNA, the CDR3 is TGTGCCAGCAGCCCGGCAGGAGGGGGGGGCAATCAGCCCCAGCATTTT.

The chain joins TRBV4-1 to TRBJ2-7; D call uncertain. CDR1 is MGHRA and CDR2 is YSYEKL in the germline V gene. The V end was cut by 4 bases, the J end by 4 bases, with 11 bases between. This CDR3 contains 13 residues. The CDR3 sequence is CASSPPGRYEQYF. For the CDR3, the DNA is TGCGCCAGCAGCCCCCCGGGCAGGTACGAGCAGTACTTC.

V and J are TRBV28 and TRBJ1-2, with TRBD1 matching over 10 bases. This CDR3 region has 15 residues. The junction had 8 bases not matched to a gene; V was cut back by 6 bases and J by 4 bases. The germline V gene has CDR1 MDHEN and CDR2 SYDVKM. This CDR3 reads CASRRQGASSYGYTF. CDR3 DNA sequence: TGTGCCAGCAGGCGACAGGGGGCGTCTAGCTATGGCTACACCTTC.

The chain employs TRBV6-5 and TRBJ2-2, with D hard to call. Germline assignment: CDR1 MNHEY and CDR2 SVGAGI. Trimming cost V 0 bases and J 7 bases, with 3 bases left between them. CDR3 size: 12 residues. The CDR3 DNA sequence: TGTGCCAGCAGTTACTCGGGCGGGGAGCTGTTTTTT. The encoded protein is CASSYSGGELFF.